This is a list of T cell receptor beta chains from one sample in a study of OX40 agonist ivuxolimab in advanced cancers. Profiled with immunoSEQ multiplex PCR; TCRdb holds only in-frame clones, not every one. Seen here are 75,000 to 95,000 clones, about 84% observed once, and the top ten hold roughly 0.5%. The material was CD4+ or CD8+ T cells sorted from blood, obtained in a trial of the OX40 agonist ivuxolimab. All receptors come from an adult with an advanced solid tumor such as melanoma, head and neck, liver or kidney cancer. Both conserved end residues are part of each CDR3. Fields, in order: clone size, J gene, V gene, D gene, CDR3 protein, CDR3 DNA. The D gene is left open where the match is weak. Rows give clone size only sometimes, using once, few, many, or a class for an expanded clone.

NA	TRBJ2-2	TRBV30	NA	CAWSVPRSRAGELFF	TGTGCCTGGAGTGTCCCTAGGTCTAGAGCCGGGGAGCTGTTTTTT
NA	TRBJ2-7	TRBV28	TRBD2	CASGGGPYEQYF	TGTGCCAGCGGCGGGGGGCCCTACGAGCAGTACTTC
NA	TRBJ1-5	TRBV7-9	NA	CASSLAGAYSNQPQHF	TGTGCCAGCAGCTTAGCAGGGGCCTATAGCAATCAGCCCCAGCATTTT
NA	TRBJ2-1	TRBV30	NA	CGGGVGQAYNEQFF	TGTGGCGGGGGAGTGGGACAGGCTTACAATGAGCAGTTCTTC
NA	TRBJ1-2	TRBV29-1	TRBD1	CSAPGQGRYTF	TGCAGCGCCCCGGGACAGGGACGCTACACCTTC
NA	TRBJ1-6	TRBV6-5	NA	CATRQTYNSPLHF	TGTGCCACCAGACAGACTTATAATTCACCCCTCCACTTT
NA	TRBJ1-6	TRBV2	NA	CASSEAGNSPLHF	TGTGCCAGCAGTGAAGCGGGGAATTCACCCCTCCACTTT
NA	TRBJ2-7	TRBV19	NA	CASSTGRSLNEQYF	TGTGCCAGTAGTACGGGACGGAGCCTCAACGAGCAGTACTTC
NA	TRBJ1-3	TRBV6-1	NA	CASSEAFGGSSGNTIYF	TGTGCCAGCAGTGAAGCCTTTGGTGGGAGCTCTGGAAACACCATATATTTT
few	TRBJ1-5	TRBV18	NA	CASSPTGGVSNQPQHF	TGTGCCAGCTCACCCACGGGGGGAGTTAGCAATCAGCCCCAGCATTTT
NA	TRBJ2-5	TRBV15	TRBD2	CATSRGRMGLAGEETQYF	TGTGCCACCAGCAGAGGGAGGATGGGACTAGCGGGAGAAGAGACCCAGTACTTC
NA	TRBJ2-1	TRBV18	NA	CASSPLNNEQFF	TGTGCCAGCTCACCACTGAACAATGAGCAGTTCTTC
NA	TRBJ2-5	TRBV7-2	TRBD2	CASSLAGGPGETQYF	TGTGCCAGCAGCCTAGCGGGGGGGCCGGGAGAGACCCAGTACTTC
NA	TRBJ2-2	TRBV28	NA	CASSPHDTGELFF	TGTGCCAGCAGTCCACACGATACCGGGGAGCTGTTTTTT
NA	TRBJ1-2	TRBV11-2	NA	CASSLERGGNYGYTF	TGTGCCAGCAGCTTAGAACGGGGCGGGAACTATGGCTACACCTTC
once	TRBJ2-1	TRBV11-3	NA	CASSLDRGSYNEQFF	TGTGCCAGCAGCTTAGATCGAGGCTCCTACAATGAGCAGTTCTTC
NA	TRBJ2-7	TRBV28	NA	CASSLWGQAGREQYF	TGTGCCAGCAGTTTATGGGGGCAGGCTGGCCGGGAGCAGTACTTC
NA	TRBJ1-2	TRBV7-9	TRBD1	CASNWGQQGEGYGYTF	TGTGCCAGCAACTGGGGACAGCAGGGGGAAGGCTATGGCTACACCTTC
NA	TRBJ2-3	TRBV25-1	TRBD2	CASSALTSGPFRDTQYF	TGTGCCAGCAGTGCCTTGACTAGCGGTCCCTTTAGGGATACGCAGTATTTT
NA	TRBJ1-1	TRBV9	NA	CASPSRAKTEAFF	TGTGCCAGCCCCTCGCGGGCGAAGACTGAAGCTTTCTTT
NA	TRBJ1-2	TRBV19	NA	CASSMSLDGLPGYTF	TGTGCCAGTAGTATGTCCCTGGACGGCCTACCAGGCTACACCTTC
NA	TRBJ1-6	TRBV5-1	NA	CASSPPGTSSPLHF	TGCGCCAGCAGCCCGCCGGGAACATCTTCACCCCTCCACTTT
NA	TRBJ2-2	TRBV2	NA	CAIDGWRERNAGELFF	TGTGCCATCGACGGGTGGCGTGAAAGAAACGCCGGGGAGCTGTTTTTT
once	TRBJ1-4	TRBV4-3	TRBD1	CASSQDLAGGGEKLFF	TGCGCCAGCAGCCAAGATCTCGCAGGGGGCGGTGAAAAACTGTTTTTT
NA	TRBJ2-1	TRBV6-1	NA	CASRRQEDGWNEQFF	TGTGCCAGCAGGCGACAGGAGGATGGTTGGAATGAGCAGTTCTTC
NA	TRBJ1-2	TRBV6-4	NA	CASSDGAYGYTF	TGTGCCAGCAGTGACGGGGCCTATGGCTACACCTTC
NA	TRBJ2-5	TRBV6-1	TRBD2	CASRREGRPETQYF	TGTGCCAGCCGGAGGGAGGGGCGGCCAGAGACCCAGTACTTC
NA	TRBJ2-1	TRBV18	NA	CASSQSGYGSNHNEQFF	TGTGCCAGCTCACAATCGGGGTACGGGAGTAACCACAATGAGCAGTTCTTC
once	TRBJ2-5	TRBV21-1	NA	CASSKIGAQQQETQYF	TGTGCCAGCAGCAAGATCGGGGCTCAGCAACAAGAGACCCAGTACTTC
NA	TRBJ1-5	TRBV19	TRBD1	CASSRDRGRGNQPQHF	TGTGCCAGTAGTCGGGACAGGGGGCGCGGGAATCAGCCCCAGCATTTT
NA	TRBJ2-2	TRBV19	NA	CASSAWGLDTGELFF	TGTGCCAGTAGCGCGTGGGGGCTGGACACCGGGGAGCTGTTTTTT
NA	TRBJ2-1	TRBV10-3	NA	CAIQGVTTDNEQFF	TGTGCCATCCAGGGTGTTACGACCGACAATGAGCAGTTCTTC
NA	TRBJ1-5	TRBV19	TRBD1	CASSMRQGASNQPQHF	TGTGCCAGTAGTATGAGACAGGGGGCGAGCAATCAGCCCCAGCATTTT
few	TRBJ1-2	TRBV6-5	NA	CASSSYNYGYTF	TGTGCCAGCAGTTCCTATAACTATGGCTACACCTTC
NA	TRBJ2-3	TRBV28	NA	CASSRRGTDTQYF	TGTGCCAGCAGCAGACGGGGGACAGATACGCAGTATTTT
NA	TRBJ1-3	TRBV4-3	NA	CASSQDPADTIYF	TGCGCCAGCAGCCAAGACCCCGCGGACACCATATATTTT
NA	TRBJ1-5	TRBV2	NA	CASSEPNQPQHF	TGTGCCAGCAGTGAGCCTAATCAGCCCCAGCATTTT
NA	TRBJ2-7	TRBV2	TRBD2	CASRTGGTSGSYEQYF	TGTGCCAGCAGAACAGGGGGGACTAGCGGGAGTTACGAGCAGTACTTC